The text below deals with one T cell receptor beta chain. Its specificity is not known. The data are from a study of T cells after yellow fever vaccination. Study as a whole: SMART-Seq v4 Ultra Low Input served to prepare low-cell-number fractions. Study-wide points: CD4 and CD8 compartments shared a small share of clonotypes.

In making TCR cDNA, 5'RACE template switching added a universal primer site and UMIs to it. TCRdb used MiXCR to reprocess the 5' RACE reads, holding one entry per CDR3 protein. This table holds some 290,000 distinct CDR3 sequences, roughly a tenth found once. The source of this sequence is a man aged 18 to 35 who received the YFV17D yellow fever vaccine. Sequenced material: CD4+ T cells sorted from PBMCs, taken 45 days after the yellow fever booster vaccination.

The CDR3 sequence: CSARGYDPTQYF. The CDR3 DNA reads as TGCAGTGCTAGAGGATATGACCCCACCCAGTACTTC. V usage is TRBV20-1 and J usage is TRBJ2-5; D is undetermined. This CDR3 is 12 amino acids long. V was cut by 1 base and J by 8 bases, with 11 bases left in between. Germline V gene lookup returns CDR1 DFQATT and CDR2 SNEGSKA (reference sequence).